This TCR beta chain was captured in a study of blood T cell repertoires in COVID-19 (TCRdb year 2020). With regard to the full study: Samples covering the acute and convalescent phases of COVID-19 were provided by collaborators in the United States, Italy and Spain. The material from the prospective study consisted of cDNA or gDNA derived from T cells, B-cell-depleted T cells, or PBMCs. Deeply sampled blood TCRbeta repertoires from subjects exposed to, actively infected with, or recovered from COVID-19 were included in the dataset. The repertoires were released in a freely available public database meant as a resource for research on the immune response to SARS-CoV-2. The samples were drawn from the first 160 participants of the ongoing ImmuneRACE study and from 950 to 1,500 subjects provided by 6 global collaborators. A de-identified subject ID, COVID-19 status, age in years and sex were almost always included in the sample metadata. Where available, HLA class I and class II types were taken from metadata supplied by the sample provider and were not determined by assay-based typing. What the research found in general, with its limitations: The quantity of clinical and demographic metadata differed by source and by participant and was supplied without curation.

Participants in the prospective study were enrolled through a virtual design, were aged 18 to 89 years, and lived in fewer than 30 United States geographic areas. To assign participants to cohorts, the prospective study relied on clinical history that participants themselves reported in a screening survey and a study questionnaire. ImmuneRACE Cohort 3 recovered participants were defined by two consecutive negative NP/OP PCR tests, healthcare professional clearance, or symptom resolution. Each participant in the prospective study had whole blood, serum and a nasopharyngeal or oropharyngeal swab collected by mobile phlebotomists. Participants in the prospective study had the option to provide additional blood draws and questionnaires over a roughly two-month period. Prospective study blood samples were shipped either frozen or at room temperature before DNA extraction. The immunoSEQ Assay, a bias-controlled multiplex PCR, was used to amplify TCRbeta CDR3 regions from genomic DNA. Per the original workflow: The number of nucleated cells in each sample was estimated by amplification of reference gene primers within the assay. To quantify the absolute abundance of each unique TCRbeta CDR3 rearrangement, sequence reads were collapsed and filtered. Productive Simpson clonality was computed per sample as the square root of Simpson's diversity index over productive rearrangements. Entries here come from immuneACCESS through TCRdb and include only in-frame sequences with V and J called. Some clones fail to appear in such tables; in the studies checked, an unresolved V gene covers under half of the shortfall, and the cause of the remainder is unknown. Clonal size and the V and J genes are those of that table, whereas D and trimming came from the DNA. This sample gives 130,000 or so clones in total; around 83% of them show up just once. The ten biggest clones cover about a sixth of the sample.

This clone has just one count. Its cognate antigen has yet to be identified. Base qualities are missing; no much larger clone stands one base away. Looking up the germline V gene yields CDR1 SGHRS and CDR2 YFSETQ. Inclusive of the bounding cysteine and phenylalanine, the CDR3 is 16 residues long. Only the CDR3 region is kept as DNA, spanning 48 bases read in frame from base 1. V is cut back by 1 base and J by 5 bases, with 4 bases in the junction unmatched. Sequenced input: PBMCs or T cells enriched from blood (not recorded which). This receptor was taken from a man aged 30 to 45 who had recovered from COVID-19. The rearrangement joined TRBV5-1 to TRBJ2-1, with 12 middle bases fitting TRBD2. The bases read TGCGCCAGCAGCTTGACGCTAGCGGGGGGGGACAATGAGCAGTTCTTC. The translation is CASSLTLAGGDNEQFF.